This T cell receptor (beta chain) was profiled in a study of blood T cells in healthy people across ages. The germline V gene has CDR1 PRHDT and CDR2 FYEKMQ (reference sequence). This CDR3 is 13 amino acids long. V lost 1 base and J lost 10, with 11 bases in between. This clonotype has just a few counts. Its antigen is as yet unknown. PCR was performed a second time for about 6 to 11 cycles using a sample-barcoded 5' primer and a J-beta primer mix. MiXCR, applied by TCRdb to the 5' RACE reads, yields one record per CDR3 protein. The data show about 1.4 million distinct CDR3 sequences, with approximately 59% seen just once and 6.5% to 8% held by the top ten. Points from the study as a whole: Long-lived donors had more naive CD4+ cells and higher diversity than aged donors.

The receptor was derived from a man in his late teens or twenties in good health. This chain connects TRBV13 to TRBJ2-1; possibly TRBD1 for D (6 bases). Source material: blood. For the CDR3, the DNA is TGTGCCAGCAGCTTAGAATTAGGGGGAGAGCAGTTCTTC. Protein: CASSLELGGEQFF.